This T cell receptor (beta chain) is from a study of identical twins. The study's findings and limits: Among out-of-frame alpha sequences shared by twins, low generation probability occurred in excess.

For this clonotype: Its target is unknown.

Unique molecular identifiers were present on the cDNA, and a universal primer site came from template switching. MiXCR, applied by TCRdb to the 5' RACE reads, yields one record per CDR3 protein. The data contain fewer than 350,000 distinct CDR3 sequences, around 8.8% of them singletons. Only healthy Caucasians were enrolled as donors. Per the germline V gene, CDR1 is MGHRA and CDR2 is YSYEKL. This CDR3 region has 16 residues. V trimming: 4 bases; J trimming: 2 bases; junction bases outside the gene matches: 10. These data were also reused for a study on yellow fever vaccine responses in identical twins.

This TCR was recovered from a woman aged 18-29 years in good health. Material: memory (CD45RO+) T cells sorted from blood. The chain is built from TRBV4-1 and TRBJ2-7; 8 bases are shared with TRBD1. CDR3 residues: CASSLASDRATYEQYF. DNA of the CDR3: TGCGCCAGCAGCCTCGCTTCGGACAGGGCTACCTACGAGCAGTACTTC.